Each of the 9 T cell receptor beta chains below was sequenced from the same sample in a study of blood T cell repertoires in COVID-19. Generated by immunoSEQ multiplex PCR, the TCRdb table keeps only in-frame clones and is missing some. Of roughly 180,000 clones listed, roughly three quarters are singletons. What was sequenced was peripheral blood. Source of these receptors: a man aged 55 to 70 with active or convalescent COVID-19.

The rearrangement uses TRBV3-1 (or the pseudogene TRBV3-2) and TRBJ1-1; 9 positions agree with TRBD1. The CDR3 sequence is 14 residues long. Germline CDR1 LGHDT, CDR2 YNNKEL (reference sequence). V was pared by 4 bases and J by 4 bases, with 4 bases of the junction left unmatched. CDR3 bases: TGTGCCAGCAGCCTAAAGACAGGGGGCACTGAAGCTTTCTTT. It specifies CASSLKTGGTEAFF.

The V call is TRBV5-4, the J call TRBJ2-3; D might be TRBD2 (6 bases). CDR1 is SGHNT, CDR2 YYREEE, per germline (reference sequence). The CDR3 loop spans 15 amino acids. V gave up 3 bases and J gave up 2 bases, with 13 bases separating them. CDR3 DNA: TGTGCCAGCAGCTCCTTTGGAGGGCTCACAGATACGCAGTATTTT. Amino acids: CASSSFGGLTDTQYF.

The V call is TRBV30, the J call TRBJ2-7, with 7 bases that match TRBD1. V trimming: 5 bases; J trimming: 3 bases; junction bases outside the gene matches: 10. CDR1 is GTSNPN and CDR2 is SVGIG in the germline V gene (reference sequence). This CDR3 is 14 amino acids long. The CDR3 spells CAWGDSPLVYEQYF. The CDR3 region has the DNA TGTGCCTGGGGGGACAGTCCTTTGGTCTACGAGCAGTACTTC.

This clone was counted once. This chain joins TRBV6-1 and TRBJ2-1; 7 bases are shared with TRBD2. CDR1 MNHNS and CDR2 SASEGT come from the germline V gene. The CDR3 is 15 residues long. The V segment lost 3 bases and the J segment 10 bases; nucleotides outside the gene matches: 12. The CDR3 sequence: CASSDPPGLSKEQFF. The CDR3 coding sequence is TGTGCCAGCAGTGATCCGCCGGGACTATCAAAGGAGCAGTTCTTC.

In its sample, this clone was seen once. The chain recombines TRBV5-4 with TRBJ2-2; 12 bases map to TRBD1. Germline CDR1 and CDR2: SGHNT and YYREEE (reference sequence). The CDR3 runs 16 residues. The J segment lost 7 bases and the V segment lost 0 bases, leaving 4 bases of the junction unmatched. This CDR3 reads CASSLAGQGAGGELFF. The CDR3 coding sequence is TGTGCCAGCAGCTTGGCGGGACAGGGGGCAGGCGGGGAGCTGTTTTTT.

The chain couples TRBV24-1 to TRBJ2-1; 10 bases line up with TRBD2. Germline values: CDR1 KGHDR, CDR2 SFDVKD. The CDR3 has 17 amino acids. The ends lost 3 bases at V and 8 bases at J; junction bases unmatched: 12. DNA of the CDR3: TGTGCCACCAGTGATCCGTCCCCGGGACTAGCGAGCGATGAGCAGTTCTTC. Translated: CATSDPSPGLASDEQFF.

CDR3 residues: CASNRDGRADTQYF. The DNA of the CDR3 is TGTGCCAGCAACCGGGATGGTCGCGCAGATACGCAGTATTTT. This sequence joins TRBV7-2 and TRBJ2-3; possible D gene TRBD2, 5 bases. CDR3 length equals 14 residues. The germline CDR1 and CDR2 sequences are SGHTA and FQGNSA. V was clipped by 7 bases and J by 4 bases, with 15 bases between them. Filled out from reference TRBV7-2 and TRBJ2-3, the complete variable domain reads GAGVSQSPSNKVTEKGKDVELRCDPISGHTALYWYRQSLGQGLEFLIYFQGNSAPDKSGLPSDRFSAERTGGSVSTLTIQRTQQEDSAVYLCASNRDGRADTQYFGPGTRLTVL.

The chain uses TRBV28 and TRBJ2-1, with D possibly being TRBD1 (5 bases). CDR3 length equals 13 residues. V shed 3 bases and J shed 3 bases, with 6 bases lying between them. The germline V gene has CDR1 MDHEN and CDR2 SYDVKM. CDR3 DNA sequence: TGTGCCAGCAGTTTCGACAGCTACAATGAGCAGTTCTTC. It yields the protein CASSFDSYNEQFF.

The chain is built from TRBV6-4 and TRBJ2-7, with 9 bases that match TRBD1. Per the germline V gene, CDR1 is MRHNA and CDR2 is SNTAGT. After removal of 2 bases from V and 3 bases from J, the junction contained 8 bases not matched to a gene. The CDR3 spans 16 residues. CDR3 sequence: CASSDDGGQGLYEQYF. The DNA for the CDR3 is TGTGCCAGCAGTGACGATGGGGGACAGGGACTCTACGAGCAGTACTTC.